The rows below give T cell receptor beta chains drawn from one sample of a study of cytomegalovirus exposure and HLA in healthy donors. Sequenced by immunoSEQ multiplex PCR; TCRdb stores in-frame clones only, minus some. The sample holds some 65,000 clones, 62% seen once. The sample was PBMCs. These TCRs come from a man between 25 and 39 years old in good health and CMV-seronegative. Each CDR3 is given with its conserved first and last residue. A D gene is named only where the DNA matches it firmly. Clone size is stated in some rows and not others, as once, few, many or a class when expanded.

abundance	v_gene	j_gene	d_gene	len	CDR3aa	CDR3nt
.	TRBV6-5	TRBJ1-4	TRBD1	15	CASSYRTGGDEKLFF	TGTGCCAGCAGTTACCGGACAGGGGGCGATGAAAAACTGTTTTTT
once	TRBV19	TRBJ2-2	.	15	CASSIRGMDTGELFF	TGTGCCAGTAGTATCAGGGGCATGGACACCGGGGAGCTGTTTTTT
.	TRBV19	TRBJ2-3	.	14	CASSTTASTDTQYF	TGTGCCAGTAGTACGACAGCTAGCACAGATACGCAGTATTTT
.	TRBV14	TRBJ2-3	TRBD2	13	CASRTSGTDTQYF	TGTGCCAGCAGGACTAGCGGCACAGATACGCAGTATTTT
.	TRBV10-3	TRBJ2-1	TRBD2	15	CAISAEPGTSGGEFF	TGTGCCATCAGTGCGGAACCCGGGACTAGCGGGGGGGAGTTCTTC
.	TRBV13	TRBJ1-1	.	14	CASSLIRGGTEAFF	TGTGCCAGCAGCTTAATCCGGGGAGGGACTGAAGCTTTCTTT
.	TRBV9	TRBJ2-7	TRBD2	15	CASSVRAGVTYEQYF	TGTGCCAGCAGCGTACGGGCGGGGGTGACCTACGAGCAGTACTTC
.	TRBV30	TRBJ1-5	.	11	CAWSKGEPQHF	TGTGCCTGGAGTAAAGGGGAGCCCCAGCATTTT
few	TRBV11-2	TRBJ2-5	TRBD2	17	CASSKAGTSGLGGTQYF	TGTGCCAGCAGCAAAGCCGGGACTAGCGGGCTCGGCGGGACCCAGTACTTC
.	TRBV10-1	TRBJ2-5	TRBD2	15	CASSQGLAPKETQYF	TGCGCCAGCAGCCAGGGACTAGCGCCCAAAGAGACCCAGTACTTC
.	TRBV7-8	TRBJ2-6	TRBD2	18	CASPPPGGRSSGANVLTF	TGTGCCAGCCCCCCCCCGGGGGGGCGGTCGTCTGGGGCAAACGTCCTGACTTTC
.	TRBV12-5	TRBJ1-3	.	14	CASGNTVSGNTIYF	TGTGCTAGTGGCAATACAGTCTCTGGAAACACCATATATTTT
.	TRBV25-1	TRBJ1-6	.	14	CASSSSSYNSPLHF	TGTGCCAGCAGTTCTAGCTCCTATAATTCACCCCTCCACTTT
.	TRBV11-2	TRBJ1-2	.	13	CASSLDLPYGYTF	TGTGCCAGCAGCTTAGATCTACCCTATGGCTACACCTTC
once	TRBV27	TRBJ1-2	TRBD1	15	CASSPRDRPYYGYTF	TGTGCCAGCAGTCCCCGGGACAGGCCATACTATGGCTACACCTTC
few	TRBV2	TRBJ1-3	.	15	CASMGGTFSGNTIYF	TGTGCCAGCATGGGGGGGACATTCTCTGGAAACACCATATATTTT
.	TRBV6-5	TRBJ1-1	.	15	CASSYSRVGNTEAFF	TGTGCCAGCAGTTACTCGAGGGTAGGAAACACTGAAGCTTTCTTT
.	TRBV5-1	TRBJ2-5	TRBD1	14	CASRRTGIKETQYF	TGCGCCAGCCGGCGGACAGGGATAAAAGAGACCCAGTACTTC
.	TRBV7-9	TRBJ1-2	.	14	CASSLVGRTYGYTF	TGTGCCAGCAGCTTAGTGGGCAGAACTTATGGCTACACCTTC
.	TRBV10-3	TRBJ2-7	.	14	CAISVASSDVEQYF	TGTGCCATCAGTGTCGCCAGCAGCGACGTCGAGCAGTACTTC
once	TRBV12-5	TRBJ2-1	TRBD2	14	CASGLVLAGGEQFF	TGTGCTAGTGGTTTGGTGCTAGCGGGGGGCGAGCAGTTCTTC
.	TRBV27	TRBJ1-1	.	14	CASSLTGFLAEAFF	TGTGCCAGCAGTCTCACAGGCTTTTTAGCTGAAGCTTTCTTT
.	TRBV29-1	TRBJ1-1	.	11	CSGKRNTEAFF	TGCAGCGGCAAGAGGAACACTGAAGCTTTCTTT
.	TRBV7-2	TRBJ2-1	.	14	CASSPLSSYNEQFF	TGTGCCAGCAGCCCCTTGTCCTCCTACAATGAGCAGTTCTTC
.	TRBV15	TRBJ1-5	.	15	CATSRDLTGNQPQHF	TGTGCCACCAGCAGAGATCTTACAGGCAATCAGCCCCAGCATTTT
few	TRBV2	TRBJ2-1	.	15	CASSEGTASYNEQFF	TGTGCCAGCAGTGAAGGGACAGCCTCCTACAATGAGCAGTTCTTC
.	TRBV7-6	TRBJ1-1	.	13	CASSLEEYTEAFF	TGTGCCAGCAGCTTAGAGGAGTACACTGAAGCTTTCTTT
.	TRBV7-2	TRBJ1-6	.	15	CASSSSGLLNSPLHF	TGTGCCAGCAGCTCTAGCGGCCTCCTGAATTCACCCCTCCACTTT
.	TRBV2	TRBJ1-2	TRBD1	14	CASSEAGQGDGYTF	TGTGCCAGCAGTGAAGCGGGACAGGGGGATGGCTACACCTTC
.	TRBV4-1	TRBJ2-3	.	18	CASSQEEVTGTPYGTQYF	TGCGCCAGCAGCCAAGAAGAGGTAACCGGGACTCCCTATGGTACGCAGTATTTT
.	TRBV5-1	TRBJ2-1	.	13	CASSTGLGNEQFF	TGCGCCAGCAGCACCGGACTCGGTAATGAGCAGTTCTTC
.	TRBV9	TRBJ2-1	.	15	CASSVDSGNYNEQFF	TGTGCCAGCAGCGTAGACAGCGGAAACTACAATGAGCAGTTCTTC
.	TRBV11-3	TRBJ2-3	TRBD2	16	CASSHGLAGGGDTQYF	TGTGCCAGCAGCCATGGACTAGCGGGGGGTGGAGATACGCAGTATTTT
.	TRBV29-1	TRBJ2-5	.	13	CSVGRGAGETQYF	TGCAGCGTTGGTCGAGGTGCCGGGGAGACCCAGTACTTC
.	TRBV10-3	TRBJ1-6	.	14	CAISAVGLVSPLHF	TGTGCCATCAGTGCGGTGGGGCTTGTTTCACCCCTCCACTTT
.	TRBV7-9	TRBJ1-1	TRBD1	12	CASSDRTGGAFF	TGTGCCAGCAGCGACCGGACAGGAGGAGCTTTCTTT
.	TRBV7-9	TRBJ2-7	TRBD1	14	CASEGTGYSYEQYF	TGTGCCAGCGAGGGGACAGGGTACTCCTACGAGCAGTACTTC
.	TRBV5-1	TRBJ2-7	TRBD1	14	CASSPPGQVNEQYF	TGCGCCAGCAGCCCGCCGGGACAGGTGAACGAGCAGTACTTC
.	TRBV4-1	TRBJ2-3	TRBD2	17	CASSPSPGTSVSDTQYF	TGCGCCAGCAGCCCTTCACCCGGGACTAGCGTATCTGATACGCAGTATTTT
.	TRBV29-1	TRBJ2-5	TRBD1	17	CSVVSNIVGTGVETQYF	TGCAGCGTTGTATCTAATATCGTCGGGACAGGGGTGGAGACCCAGTACTTC
few	TRBV4-2	TRBJ1-6	.	16	CASSRTGGAYNSPLHF	TGTGCCAGCAGCCGCACGGGGGGAGCCTATAATTCACCCCTCCACTTT
.	TRBV6-1	TRBJ2-1	TRBD2	16	CASSDSLAGTYNEQFF	TGTGCCAGCAGTGATTCGCTAGCGGGGACTTACAATGAGCAGTTCTTC
.	TRBV2	TRBJ2-3	TRBD2	15	CASSVGTRRTDTQYF	TGTGCCAGCAGTGTCGGGACTAGACGCACAGATACGCAGTATTTT
few	TRBV6-5	TRBJ1-5	TRBD1	15	CASRSDRASNQPQHF	TGTGCCAGCAGATCTGACAGGGCAAGCAATCAGCCCCAGCATTTT
.	TRBV4-1	TRBJ1-1	TRBD1	16	CASSQVPGQGRPEAFF	TGCGCCAGCAGCCAAGTTCCGGGACAGGGAAGGCCTGAAGCTTTCTTT
.	TRBV4-1	TRBJ1-2	TRBD1	15	CASSRGQGVVGGYTF	TGCGCCAGCAGCCGAGGACAGGGGGTTGTCGGTGGCTACACCTTC
.	TRBV2	TRBJ2-1	.	16	CASSDTGGYSYNEQFF	TGTGCCAGCAGTGACACGGGGGGCTACTCCTACAATGAGCAGTTCTTC
.	TRBV18	TRBJ2-5	.	14	CASSPSGVVETQYF	TGTGCCAGCTCACCATCCGGGGTAGTAGAGACCCAGTACTTC
few	TRBV7-2	TRBJ2-3	.	15	CASSKGLGETHTQYF	TGTGCCAGCAGCAAGGGACTCGGGGAGACCCATACGCAGTATTTT